This TCR beta chain was captured by sequencing in a study of T cell responses to AZD1222 COVID-19 vaccine. It was second doses at about 4 or about 12 weeks that were pooled. Profiled with immunoSEQ multiplex PCR; TCRdb holds only in-frame clones, not every one. The table records approximately 140,000 clones, approximately 90% of them present only once. Findings and caveats of the study: Two AZD1222 administrations were followed by greater Spike-specific TCR breadth and depth. CD4 TCRs associated with vaccination spanned spike, dominating at 160-218 and 743-854. Clonal diversity may have been underestimated in mostly white British donors.

On this clone itself: Its antigen is unknown.

The CDR3 loop spans 16 amino acids. Germline values: CDR1 SGHVS, CDR2 FNYEAQ. Deletions cut 4 bases from V and 5 bases from J, with 20 bases between. The J gene is TRBJ2-5, the V gene TRBV7-6, with D unresolved. The receptor's source is an adult who received the AZD1222 COVID-19 vaccine. Sequencing was performed on peripheral blood, taken 28 days after the second AZD1222 dose. CDR3 sequence (DNA): TGTGCCAGCAGCTCCGAAAAAGCGACCATAGGGGAGACCCAGTACTTC. Encoded protein: CASSSEKATIGETQYF.